Listed here are 4 T cell receptor beta chains from one sample, sequenced in a study of molecular identifiers for immune sequencing clone quantification. TCRdb recomputed calls from the PCR reads with MiXCR, one row per CDR3 protein. The table lists roughly 320,000 distinct CDR3 sequences, under 25% of them singletons, with about 0.71% in the top ten. The sample was naive CD8+ T cells from blood, with Jurkat cell RNA spiked in. Subset in this sample: FACS-sorted CD8+CD4-CCR7+CD45RA+ naive T cells. The receptor set was obtained from a human donor in good health. Some libraries in this study had Jurkat cell RNA spiked in.

This clonotype has a count of ten or more. The chain joins TRBV7-9 to TRBJ2-7; D could derive from TRBD1 or TRBD2 (5 bases each). The CDR3 extends over 15 amino acids. The germline V and J ends were trimmed by 5 bases and 0 bases, with 14 bases remaining between them. Germline V gene sequence: CDR1 SEHNR, CDR2 FQNEAQ (reference sequence). The CDR3 DNA sequence: TGTGCCAGCAGCCCGGTGGGGGAGAGCTCCTACGAGCAGTACTTC. Translation gives CASSPVGESSYEQYF. Combining the CDR3 with reference TRBV7-9 and TRBJ2-7 gives the whole variable domain DTGVSQNPRHKITKRGQNVTFRCDPISEHNRLYWYRQTLGQGPEFLTYFQNEAQLEKSRLLSDRFSAERPKGSFSTLEIQRTEQGDSAMYLCASSPVGESSYEQYFGPGTRLTVT.

In its sample, this clonotype was seen a few times. The CDR3 loop reads CASRGFGTDTQYF. In DNA, the CDR3 is TGTGCCAGCAGGGGTTTTGGAACAGATACGCAGTATTTT. This chain uses TRBV5-4 with TRBJ2-3; no firm D call. CDR1 is SGHNT, CDR2 YYREEE, per germline (reference sequence). Trimming left V 5 bases short and J 3 bases short, with 10 bases between. The CDR3 is 13 amino acids.

A few counts support this clonotype. The gene calls are TRBV29-1 and TRBJ1-1; D ambiguous. The V end lost 7 bases, the J end lost 4 bases, and 16 bases lay between the germline ends. Germline V CDR1 and CDR2: SQVTM, ANQGSEA. The CDR3 extends over 13 amino acids. The CDR3 here is CSATVVLRTEAFF. The CDR3, as DNA: TGCAGCGCTACAGTCGTCCTGCGCACTGAAGCTTTCTTT.

This clonotype was recorded at least ten times. The chain joins TRBV4-1 to TRBJ2-5; 7 nucleotides line up with TRBD1. Trimming took 1 base from V and 5 from J; bases not matched to a gene: 7. Germline V lookup: CDR1 MGHRA, CDR2 YSYEKL. The CDR3 loop spans 15 amino acids. The CDR3, as DNA: TGCGCCAGCAGCCAAGGGCCGGGACAGCGGGAGACCCAGTACTTC. Translation: CASSQGPGQRETQYF.